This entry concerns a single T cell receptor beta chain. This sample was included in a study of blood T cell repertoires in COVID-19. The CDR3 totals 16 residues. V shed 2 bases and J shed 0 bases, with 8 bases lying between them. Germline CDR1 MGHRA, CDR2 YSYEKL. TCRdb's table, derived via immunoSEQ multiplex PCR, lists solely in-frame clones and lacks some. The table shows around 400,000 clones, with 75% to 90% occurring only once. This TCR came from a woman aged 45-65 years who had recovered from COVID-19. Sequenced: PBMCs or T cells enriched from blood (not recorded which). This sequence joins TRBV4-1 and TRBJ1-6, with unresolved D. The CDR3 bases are TGCGCCAGCAGCCAACCTCGCAGCTCCTATAATTCACCCCTCCACTTT. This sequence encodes CASSQPRSSYNSPLHF.